These 15 T cell receptor beta chains were all obtained from the same sample, sequenced in a study of blood T cell repertoires in COVID-19. The assay was immunoSEQ multiplex PCR, and TCRdb's table has in-frame clones only and misses some. In the table there are about 88,000 clones, roughly 90% of which are singletons. Input material: peripheral blood. Every receptor here comes from a man aged 55 to 69 with acute or convalescent COVID-19.

This clone showed up just once. The chain links TRBV6-5 to TRBJ2-3; D call uncertain. Per the germline V gene, CDR1 is MNHEY and CDR2 is SVGAGI. Trimming removed 5 bases at V and 0 bases at J, with 9 bases between. The length of the CDR3 is 14 residues. CDR3 bases: TGTGCCAGCAGTAGTCGGTCTAGCACAGATACGCAGTATTTT. It yields the protein CASSSRSSTDTQYF.

This clone was observed a few times. The chain's CDR3 is CASSLDVSQETQYF. The CDR3 DNA reads as TGCGCCAGCAGCTTGGACGTCAGTCAAGAGACCCAGTACTTC. The genes are TRBV5-1 and TRBJ2-5; D is unclear. V gave up 0 bases and J gave up 2 bases, with 8 bases separating them. This CDR3 region has 14 residues. The V gene's germline CDR1 is SGHRS and CDR2 YFSETQ.

To note about this clone: The sample carries other DNA sequences with the same CDR3. This chain uses TRBV3-1 (or the pseudogene TRBV3-2) with TRBJ1-5, with D possibly being TRBD1 (5 bases). Germline CDR1 reads LGHDT; CDR2 reads YNNKEL (reference sequence). The CDR3 covers 13 residues. V gave up 0 bases and J gave up 5 bases, with 5 bases separating them. CDR3 DNA: TGTGCCAGCAGCCAAGACAGGGATCAGCCCCAGCATTTT. Amino acids: CASSQDRDQPQHF.

The chain has TRBV29-1 and TRBJ2-1, with 15 bases fitting TRBD2. The CDR3 loop spans 17 amino acids. CDR1 and CDR2 (germline): SQVTM, ANQGSEA. V lost 7 bases to trimming and J lost 7 bases; unmatched junction nucleotides: 14. The CDR3 loop is CSAPGGGTSGRSNEQFF. CDR3 nucleotide sequence: TGCAGCGCTCCAGGGGGCGGGACTAGCGGGAGGTCAAATGAGCAGTTCTTC.

The chain couples TRBV15 to TRBJ2-7, with D possibly being TRBD1 (5 bases). Trimming removed 1 base from V and 6 bases from J, with 13 bases in between. This CDR3 is 14 amino acids long. Germline V gives CDR1 LNHNV, CDR2 YYDKDF (reference sequence). The CDR3 loop is CATSRVAGWSEQYF. The DNA of the CDR3 is TGTGCCACCAGCAGAGTCGCAGGGTGGAGCGAGCAGTACTTC.

The chain recombines TRBV7-3 with TRBJ2-1; 10 positions agree with TRBD1. The junction had 14 bases not matched to a gene; V was cut back by 5 bases and J by 7 bases. The length of the CDR3 is 17 residues. Per germline, CDR1 SGHTA and CDR2 FQGTGA. The CDR3 is CASSPTIRQGARNEQFF. The CDR3 DNA is TGTGCCAGCAGCCCAACTATCCGACAGGGGGCGAGGAATGAGCAGTTCTTC.

V gene TRBV7-2 combines with J gene TRBJ1-6; no definite D call. In germline, CDR1 is SGHTA, CDR2 FQGNSA. This CDR3 has 12 residues. With 5 bases removed from V and 9 bases from J, the gap between germline ends came to 8 bases. The CDR3 sequence: CASSPTPSPLHF. In DNA, the CDR3 is TGTGCCAGCAGCCCTACTCCTTCACCCCTCCACTTT.

This chain connects TRBV24-1 to TRBJ2-7; 9 bases agree with TRBD2. CDR1 and CDR2 from the germline V gene are KGHDR and SFDVKD. The CDR3 covers 15 residues. After removal of 2 bases from V and 2 bases from J, the junction contained 3 bases not matched to a gene. The CDR3 coding sequence is TGTGCCACCAGTGATTCTAGCGGGACCACCTACGAGCAGTACTTC. Amino acid sequence: CATSDSSGTTYEQYF.

V is TRBV6-6 and J is TRBJ2-7; D is unresolved. CDR3 length: 13 amino acids. Germline lookup yields CDR1 MNHNY and CDR2 SVGAGI (reference sequence). Between the trimmed V and J ends, which lost 6 bases and 2 bases, there was a span of 11 bases. In DNA, the CDR3 is TGTGCCAGCAGAGACGGCGACACCTACGAGCAGTACTTC. This codes for CASRDGDTYEQYF.

The CDR3 bases are TGTGCCAGCAGCTCGAACACAGGGGGCGGGCAAGAGACCCAGTACTTC. This codes for CASSSNTGGGQETQYF. This chain uses TRBV7-2 with TRBJ2-5; 9 bases map to TRBD1. Germline V gene data show CDR1 as SGHTA and CDR2 as FQGNSA. With V trimmed by 4 bases and J by 2 bases, 8 bases remained unmatched. CDR3 size: 16 residues.

The sample holds a few counts of this clone. For the CDR3, the DNA is TGTGCCAGCAGCCAAGAATTTATAAGTACGGGGGGCTACACCTTC. Translated: CASSQEFISTGGYTF. The rearrangement uses TRBV4-2 and TRBJ1-2; no clear D gene. Germline-derived CDR1 and CDR2 are LGHNA and YNFKEQ. This CDR3 spans 15 amino acids. Trimming shortened V by 0 bases and J by 8 bases, and 16 bases separated the two germline ends.

V is TRBV9 and J is TRBJ1-4, with 7 nucleotides matching TRBD1. Trimming took 4 bases from V and 8 from J; bases not matched to a gene: 8. The CDR3 runs to 14 residues. Germline V gene sequence: CDR1 SGDLS, CDR2 YYNGEE. The CDR3 protein is CASSTTGAGEKLFF. DNA of the CDR3: TGTGCCAGCAGCACAACAGGGGCCGGAGAAAAACTGTTTTTT.

The gene calls are TRBV24-1 and TRBJ2-3; 13 nucleotides line up with TRBD2. The trim removed 3 bases at V and 6 bases at J, leaving 5 bases unmatched. In germline, CDR1 is KGHDR, CDR2 SFDVKD. This CDR3 region has 16 residues. CDR3 residues: CATSDTGTSGKDTQYF. DNA for the CDR3: TGTGCCACCAGTGATACCGGGACTAGCGGGAAGGATACGCAGTATTTT.

V is TRBV28 and J is TRBJ1-5, with D perhaps TRBD1 (5 bases). The CDR3 length is 17 residues. The germline gives CDR1 MDHEN, CDR2 SYDVKM. The V gene lost 3 bases and the J gene lost 4 bases, with 19 bases spanning the gap. Here the CDR3 DNA reads TGTGCCAGCAGTTTTTACGACAGCAACCTGGCGAATCAGCCCCAGCATTTT. The encoded protein is CASSFYDSNLANQPQHF. The whole variable domain, filled in from reference TRBV28 and TRBJ1-5, reads DVKVTQSSRYLVKRTGEKVFLECVQDMDHENMFWYRQDPGLGLRLIYFSYDVKMKEKGDIPEGYSVSREKKERFSLILESASTNQTSMYLCASSFYDSNLANQPQHFGDGTRLSIL.

In this sample, this clone turned up a few times. The rearrangement joins TRBV6-1 to TRBJ2-7, with D maybe TRBD2 (6 bases). Trimming shortened V by 2 bases and J by 9 bases, and 14 bases separated the two germline ends. The length of the CDR3 is 13 residues. CDR1 and CDR2 from the germline V gene are MNHNS and SASEGT. DNA of the CDR3: TGTGCCAGCAGTGAAATGGAGGGTCTAGGGCAGTACTTC. Its protein is CASSEMEGLGQYF.